This T cell receptor beta chain is drawn from a study of blood T cell repertoires in COVID-19 (dated by TCRdb to about 2020). About the study as a whole: Samples covering the acute and convalescent phases of COVID-19 were provided by collaborators in the United States, Italy and Spain. The material from the prospective study consisted of cDNA or gDNA derived from T cells, B-cell-depleted T cells, or PBMCs. Deeply sampled blood TCRbeta repertoires from subjects exposed to, actively infected with, or recovered from COVID-19 were included in the dataset. A freely available public database, intended as a resource for researchers studying the immune response to SARS-CoV-2, is where the repertoires were released. The samples were drawn from the first 160 participants of the ongoing ImmuneRACE study and from 950 to 1,500 subjects provided by 6 global collaborators. Sample metadata almost always included a de-identified subject ID, COVID-19 status, age in years and sex. Where available, HLA class I and class II types were obtained from metadata supplied by the sample provider rather than from assay-based typing. Overall study outcomes, separate from this receptor: How much clinical and demographic metadata was included differed by source and by participant, and the metadata was provided uncurated.

Per the germline V gene, MNHNS is the CDR1 and SASEGT is the CDR2. The CDR3 has 16 amino acids, counting the end cysteine and phenylalanine. The entry retains the CDR3 DNA only, 48 bases that are in frame from base 1. V loses 3 bases, J loses 1 base, and the germline ends lie 13 bases apart. Note on this clone: Its antigen remains unidentified. Base-call qualities are not available, and no considerably larger clone is one nucleotide away.

Each collaborating institution followed its own protocols to collect whole blood in K2EDTA tubes. Collaborator samples were shipped for TCRbeta analysis as frozen whole blood, isolated PBMCs, or DNA extracted from either sample type. The immunoSEQ Assay, a bias-controlled multiplex PCR, was used to amplify TCRbeta CDR3 regions from genomic DNA. Processing in the source paper ran as follows. The number of nucleated cells in each sample was estimated by amplification of reference gene primers within the assay. To quantify the absolute abundance of each unique TCRbeta CDR3 rearrangement, sequence reads were collapsed and filtered. For each sample, productive Simpson clonality was calculated as the square root of Simpson's diversity index over productive rearrangements. Entries here come from immuneACCESS through TCRdb and include only in-frame sequences with V and J called. Some clones fail to appear in such tables; in the studies checked, an unresolved V gene covers under half of the shortfall, and the cause of the remainder is unknown. V, J and clone size are taken as reported in that table, and D and trimming were inferred from the DNA itself. The sample data list roughly 200,000 clones, and 80% to 85% of these were observed just once. Approximately 4.8% of the sample lies in the top ten.

The sequence came from a man aged 45-65 years with active or convalescent COVID-19. Input material: peripheral blood. This chain joins TRBV6-1 to TRBJ2-1; TRBD2 might be the D gene, on 5 matching bases. CDR3 protein: CASSEFPGGSYNEQFF. The bases read TGTGCCAGCAGTGAGTTCCCAGGAGGATCCTACAATGAGCAGTTCTTC.